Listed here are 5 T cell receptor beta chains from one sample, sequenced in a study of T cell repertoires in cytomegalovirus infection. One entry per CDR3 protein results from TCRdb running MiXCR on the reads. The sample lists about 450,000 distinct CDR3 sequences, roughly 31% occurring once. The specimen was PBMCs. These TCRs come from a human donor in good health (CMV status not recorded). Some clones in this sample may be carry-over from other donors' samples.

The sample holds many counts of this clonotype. CDR3 amino acids: CASSLAVVTDTQYF. The DNA for the CDR3 is TGTGCCAGCAGCTTAGCGGTTGTCACAGATACGCAGTATTTT. The chain combines TRBV7-2 with TRBJ2-3, with D unresolved. Germline V gene data show CDR1 as SGHTA and CDR2 as FQGNSA. CDR3 length equals 14 residues. The ends were cut back, 0 bases at V and 2 bases at J, with 6 bases in the middle.

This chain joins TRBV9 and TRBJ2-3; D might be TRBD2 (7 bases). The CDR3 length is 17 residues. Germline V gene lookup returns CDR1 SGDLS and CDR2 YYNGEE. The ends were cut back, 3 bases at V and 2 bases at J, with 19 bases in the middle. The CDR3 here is CASSEEGGEGDTDTQYF. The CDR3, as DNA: TGTGCCAGCAGCGAGGAAGGGGGGGAGGGTGACACAGATACGCAGTATTTT.

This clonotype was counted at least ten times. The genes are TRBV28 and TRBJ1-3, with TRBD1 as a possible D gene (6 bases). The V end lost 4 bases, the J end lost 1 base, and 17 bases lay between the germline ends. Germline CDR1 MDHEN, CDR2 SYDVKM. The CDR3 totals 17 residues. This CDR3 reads CASSSLSTGRSGNTIYF. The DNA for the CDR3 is TGTGCCAGCAGTTCCCTCTCGACAGGACGGTCTGGAAACACCATATATTTT.

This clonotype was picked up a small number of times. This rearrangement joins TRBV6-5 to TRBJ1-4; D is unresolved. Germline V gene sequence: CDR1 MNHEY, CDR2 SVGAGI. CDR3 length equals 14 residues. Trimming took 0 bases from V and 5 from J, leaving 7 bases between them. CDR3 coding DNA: TGTGCCAGCAGTTACTCCCCGGAAAATGAAAAACTGTTTTTT. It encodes CASSYSPENEKLFF.

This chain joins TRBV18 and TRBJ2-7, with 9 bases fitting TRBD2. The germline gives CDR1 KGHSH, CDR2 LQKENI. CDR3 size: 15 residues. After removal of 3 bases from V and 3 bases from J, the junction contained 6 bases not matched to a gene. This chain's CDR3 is CASSPIQRGVYEQYF. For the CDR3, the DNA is TGTGCCAGCTCACCGATCCAGCGGGGGGTCTACGAGCAGTACTTC.